The present T cell receptor (beta chain) was sequenced within a study of Graves' ophthalmopathy and Graves' hyperthyroidism. On the study more broadly: Blood was drawn at initial diagnosis, before any treatment. Study-wide results and limits: Most thyroid clonotypes expanded beyond 0.001 frequency were also found in blood.

Scientists amplified the TCR beta CDR3 regions from RNA transcripts. RT-PCR in the first round used HTBI primers; a second-round multiplex PCR followed. TCRdb itself ran the multiplex PCR reads through MiXCR, one entry per CDR3 protein. Of 150,000 to 200,000 distinct CDR3 sequences listed, 39% are singletons. This clonotype was found many times. The antigen remains unidentified. The CDR3 is 13 amino acids. Trimming took 5 bases from V and 11 from J; bases not matched to a gene: 10. Germline values: CDR1 MDHEN, CDR2 SYDVKM. Sequenced: peripheral blood. The chain combines TRBV28 with TRBJ1-1, with 8 bases that match TRBD1. The sequence derives from a man aged 30 to 39 with Graves' ophthalmopathy. The CDR3 sequence: CASSPRTGRGAFF. The CDR3 DNA follows: TGTGCCAGCAGTCCCCGGACAGGGCGAGGCGCTTTCTTT.